Listed below are T cell receptor beta chains from one sample, sequenced in a study of T cell repertoires in cytomegalovirus infection. Their antigens remain unidentified. A single record per CDR3 protein comes from TCRdb applying MiXCR to the reads. The sample yields about 740,000 distinct CDR3 sequences, 30% to 40% seen once. The sample was cultured PBMCs, taken from culture after CMV antigen stimulation. All receptors come from a human donor in good health (CMV status not recorded). Some clones in this sample may be carry-over from other donors' samples. The CDR3 runs from the conserved cysteine through the conserved F or W. A D gene is named only where the DNA matches it firmly. Where a row states a size, it is once, few, many or the class of an expanded clone; other rows omit it.

>14|TRBV25-1|NA|few|TRBJ2-5
TGTGCCAGCAGCCGGCCAGGGAGGTGGGAGACCCAGTACTTC
CASSRPGRWETQYF
>14|TRBV6-2/TRBV6-3|NA|NA|TRBJ2-7
TGTGCCAGCCGCCCCCCGGGACATCACTACGAGCAGTACTTC
CASRPPGHHYEQYF
>15|TRBV30|TRBD2|NA|TRBJ2-7
TGTGCCTGGAGTGTACTAGCGGGCCAGGGAGGCGAGCAGTACTTC
CAWSVLAGQGGEQYF
>14|TRBV6-2/TRBV6-3|NA|few|TRBJ1-4
TGTGCCAGCCGGCGGAGGGCGGCTAATGAAAAACTGTTTTTT
CASRRRAANEKLFF
>15|TRBV7-6|NA|NA|TRBJ1-2
TGTGCCAGCAGCTTAGCACGAGAAACTAACTATGGCTACACCTTC
CASSLARETNYGYTF
>20|TRBV6-5|TRBD1|few|TRBJ1-1
TGTGCCAGCAGCCTGACAGGGCCGTGGGGTCGTCGCCCTGAAAACACTGAAGCTTTCTTT
CASSLTGPWGRRPENTEAFF
>12|TRBV27|NA|NA|TRBJ1-5
TGTGCCAGCAGCCTACCTGGGGGGCCCCAGCATTTT
CASSLPGGPQHF
>14|TRBV14|NA|once|TRBJ1-1
TGTGCCAGCAGCCAGCGAACAGGTGGGACTGAAGCTTTCTTT
CASSQRTGGTEAFF
>15|TRBV7-9|NA|many|TRBJ2-1
TGTGCCAGCAGCTTAACGGGTTCCCCGTACAATGAGCAGTTCTTC
CASSLTGSPYNEQFF
>17|TRBV11-2|NA|NA|TRBJ2-3
TGTGCCAGCAGCTTCTACGGACTGGACCTGAGCCCAGATACGCAGTATTTT
CASSFYGLDLSPDTQYF
>16|TRBV29-1|NA|NA|TRBJ2-3
TGCAGCGTTCCGACATGGGGGCGGGAGATCACAGATACGCAGTATTTT
CSVPTWGREITDTQYF
>13|TRBV18|TRBD2|few|TRBJ2-1
TGTGCCAGCCGACTAGCGGGACTCAATGAGCAGTTCTTC
CASRLAGLNEQFF
>14|TRBV20-1|NA|few|TRBJ2-5
TGCAGTGCTAGCCCGGGACCAGGAGGGGAGACCCAGTACTTC
CSASPGPGGETQYF
>15|TRBV6-5|NA|few|TRBJ2-4
TGTGCCAGTTCGAGGGGGGGGCTAGCCAAAAACATTCAGTACTTC
CASSRGGLAKNIQYF
>19|TRBV4-1|TRBD1|many|TRBJ2-6
TGCGCCAGCAGCCAGGGGGGGGACAGGGGTTTATCTGGGGCCAACGTCCTGACTTTC
CASSQGGDRGLSGANVLTF
>16|TRBV7-2|TRBD1|many|TRBJ2-7
TGTGCCAGCAGCCAGGGGTCGGGACAGTACTCCTACGAGCAGTACTTC
CASSQGSGQYSYEQYF
>16|TRBV10-3|NA|NA|TRBJ2-1
TGTGCCATCAGTGAGTCGGGTGACAGCTCCTACAATGAGCAGTTCTTC
CAISESGDSSYNEQFF
>19|TRBV11-2|NA|few|TRBJ2-5
TGTGCCAGCAGCCCAACTATTAGGGACGGAAACCCACTGAAAGAGACCCAGTACTTC
CASSPTIRDGNPLKETQYF
>17|TRBV5-5|NA|NA|TRBJ2-6
TGTGCCAGCAGCTTGGATGTGGGGTCCGCTGGGGCCAACGTCCTGACTTTC
CASSLDVGSAGANVLTF
>15|TRBV3-1|TRBD1|once|TRBJ2-2
TGTGCCAGCAGCCAATTACAGGGGGAGGACGGGGAGCTGTTTTTT
CASSQLQGEDGELFF
>17|TRBV7-6|TRBD2|few|TRBJ2-5
TGTGCCAGCAGCCTCGGGACTAGCGGACTGTACCAAGAGACCCAGTACTTC
CASSLGTSGLYQETQYF
>14|TRBV27|NA|few|TRBJ1-1
TGTGCCAGCAGTTTATCGTCAGGGAGGACTGAAGCTTTCTTT
CASSLSSGRTEAFF
>14|TRBV6-5|NA|NA|TRBJ1-5
TGTGCCAGCAGTTACGGTCTGAGGACGGGGCCCCAGCATTTT
CASSYGLRTGPQHF
>15|TRBV5-1|NA|few|TRBJ1-2
TGCGCCAGCAGCCCACCACAGGTTGCGGACTATGGCTACACCTTC
CASSPPQVADYGYTF
>15|TRBV9|TRBD1|few|TRBJ2-1
TGTGCCAGCAGCGTAGGACAGGGGGCCGACAATGAGCAGTTCTTC
CASSVGQGADNEQFF
>16|TRBV4-1|TRBD2|few|TRBJ2-5
TGCGCCAGCAGCCAGCTACTAGCGGGGGGAACAGAGACCCAGTACTTC
CASSQLLAGGTETQYF
>14|TRBV4-3|NA|NA|TRBJ2-7
TGCGCCAGCAGCCAGGGTCGGGGGCCCTACGAGCAGTACTTC
CASSQGRGPYEQYF
>16|TRBV6-5|NA|NA|TRBJ2-1
TGTGCCAGCACTCCAGAGGTCTGGGGTATTTACAATGAGCAGTTCTTC
CASTPEVWGIYNEQFF
>14|TRBV7-2|NA|NA|TRBJ2-3
TGTGCCAGCAGCCCCCGAAGCGGAGGTCTTACGCAGTATTTT
CASSPRSGGLTQYF
>13|TRBV27|NA|NA|TRBJ1-1
TGTGCCAGCAGGTTATCAGGGATCACTGAAGCTTTCTTT
CASRLSGITEAFF
>15|TRBV20-1|TRBD2|few|TRBJ2-3
TGCAGTGCTACAACTAGCGGTTTGAAGCGAGATACGCAGTATTTT
CSATTSGLKRDTQYF
>16|TRBV7-2|TRBD2|many|TRBJ2-3
TGTGCCAGCAGCTTAGCCATTAGCGGGAGTATGGGTACGCAGTATTTT
CASSLAISGSMGTQYF
>16|TRBV19|TRBD1|NA|TRBJ2-2
TGTGCCAGTAGGAGGCGGCAGGGGGCTAACACCGGGGAGCTGTTTTTT
CASRRRQGANTGELFF
>15|TRBV6-1|NA|NA|TRBJ1-5
TGTGCCAGCAGTGAACGAGGACTTGTCAATCAGCCCCAGCATTTT
CASSERGLVNQPQHF
>14|TRBV5-4|NA|few|TRBJ1-4
TGTGCCAGCAGCTCTCGGGGGACTAATGAAAAACTGTTTTTT
CASSSRGTNEKLFF
>14|TRBV12-3/TRBV12-4|NA|many|TRBJ1-5
TGTGCCAGCAGTTTATCGGGGAGCAATCAGCCCCAGCATTTT
CASSLSGSNQPQHF
>14|TRBV7-2|TRBD1|many|TRBJ2-5
TGTGCCAGCAGCTACGACAGGGTTCAAGAGACCCAGTACTTC
CASSYDRVQETQYF
>11|TRBV2|NA|NA|TRBJ2-1
TGTGCCACCACAGGGTCCAATGAGCAGTTCTTC
CATTGSNEQFF
>15|TRBV7-2|NA|many|TRBJ1-2
TGTGCCAGCAGCCCCCCGGCCGGGGCGCACTATGGCTACACCTTC
CASSPPAGAHYGYTF
>13|TRBV6-1|NA|few|TRBJ2-3
TGTGCCAGCAGTGACCCTATGGCAGATACGCAGTATTTT
CASSDPMADTQYF
>15|TRBV28|NA|NA|TRBJ2-1
TGTGCCAGCAGTTTACCAGGGCCCAGTGGCAATGAGCAGTTCTTC
CASSLPGPSGNEQFF
>19|TRBV14|TRBD2|NA|TRBJ2-7
TGTGCCAGCAGCCAGAGGAACTTAGGACTAGCGGGAGTGTCCTACGAGCAGTACTTC
CASSQRNLGLAGVSYEQYF
>11|TRBV20-1|NA|few|TRBJ2-5
TGCAGTGTTTTTCTTTTCGAGACCCAGTACTTC
CSVFLFETQYF
>12|TRBV6-1|NA|few|TRBJ2-7
TGTGCCAGCAGTGATAAGGGCTACGAGCAGTACTTC
CASSDKGYEQYF
>13|TRBV6-2/TRBV6-3|NA|NA|TRBJ1-6
TGTGCCAGCATCGGAACAGCATATTCACCCCTCCACTTT
CASIGTAYSPLHF
>15|TRBV6-5|NA|once|TRBJ2-3
TGTGCCAGCAGTGAGCTGGTCGGGCAGACAGATACGCAGTATTTT
CASSELVGQTDTQYF
>13|TRBV12-3/TRBV12-4|NA|many|TRBJ1-1
TGTGCCAGCAGTCTTAACTCAGGCACTGAAGCTTTCTTT
CASSLNSGTEAFF
>18|TRBV28|TRBD1|NA|TRBJ2-6
TGTGCCAGCAGTCAACCCGGGACAGGGAGCTCTGGGGCCAACGTCCTGACTTTC
CASSQPGTGSSGANVLTF
>16|TRBV19|NA|few|TRBJ1-6
TGTGCCAGTAGTTCTCGGACAGCCTCCTATAATTCACCCCTCCACTTT
CASSSRTASYNSPLHF
>15|TRBV20-1|TRBD2|NA|TRBJ2-7
TGCAGTGCAACTAGTCGGCGGGAGGGTGTGTACGAGCAGTACTTC
CSATSRREGVYEQYF
>15|TRBV5-1|NA|few|TRBJ2-3
TGCGCCAGCAGCCAGCCGAACAGGAACACAGATACGCAGTATTTT
CASSQPNRNTDTQYF
>14|TRBV5-1|NA|NA|TRBJ2-1
TGCGCCAGCAGCCTATCAGGCGCGGGGAGTGAGCAGTTCTTC
CASSLSGAGSEQFF
>16|TRBV7-8|TRBD1|NA|TRBJ2-3
TGTGCCAGCAGCTTAGTCGTTTACAGGGGAATAGATACGCAGTATTTT
CASSLVVYRGIDTQYF
>13|TRBV4-1|NA|NA|TRBJ1-5
TGCGCCAGCAGCCAAAGTAACAATCAGCCCCAGCATTTT
CASSQSNNQPQHF
>13|TRBV7-8|TRBD1|few|TRBJ1-6
TGTGCCAGCAGCTTAGAGCGACAGGGACCCCTCCACTTT
CASSLERQGPLHF